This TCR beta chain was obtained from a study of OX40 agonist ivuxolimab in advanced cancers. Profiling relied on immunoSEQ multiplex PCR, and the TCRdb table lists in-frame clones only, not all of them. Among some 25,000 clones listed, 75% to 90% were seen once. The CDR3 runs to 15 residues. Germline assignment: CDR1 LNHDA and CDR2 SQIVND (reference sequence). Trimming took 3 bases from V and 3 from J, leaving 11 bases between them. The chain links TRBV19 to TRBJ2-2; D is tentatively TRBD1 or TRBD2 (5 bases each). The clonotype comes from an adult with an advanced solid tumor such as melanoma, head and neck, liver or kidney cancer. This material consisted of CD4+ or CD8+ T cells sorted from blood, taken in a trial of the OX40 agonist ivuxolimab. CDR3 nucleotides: TGTGCCAGTAGTATTAGGGGAGTGGACACCGGGGAGCTGTTTTTT. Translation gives CASSIRGVDTGELFF.